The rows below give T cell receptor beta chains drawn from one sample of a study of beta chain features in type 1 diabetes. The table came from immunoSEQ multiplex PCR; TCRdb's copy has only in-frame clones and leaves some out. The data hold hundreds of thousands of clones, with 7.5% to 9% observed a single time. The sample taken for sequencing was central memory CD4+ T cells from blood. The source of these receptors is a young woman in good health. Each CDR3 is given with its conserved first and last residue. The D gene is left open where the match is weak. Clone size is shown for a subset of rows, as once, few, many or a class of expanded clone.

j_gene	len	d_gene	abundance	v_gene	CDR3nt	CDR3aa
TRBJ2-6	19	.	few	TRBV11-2	TGTGCCAGCAGGGATTGGAGAACAGGAAGCACCTCTGGGGCCAACGTCCTGACTTTC	CASRDWRTGSTSGANVLTF
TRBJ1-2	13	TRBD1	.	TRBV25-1	TGTGCCAGCAGTGAATCCGGACAGGTCGGCTACACCTTC	CASSESGQVGYTF
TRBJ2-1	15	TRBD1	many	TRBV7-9	TGTGCCAGCAGCTTAACGGGACAGCCTTACAATGAGCAGTTCTTC	CASSLTGQPYNEQFF
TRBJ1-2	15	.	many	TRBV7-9	TGTGCCAGCAGCTCCACGGCCGATTGGGTCTATGGCTACACCTTC	CASSSTADWVYGYTF
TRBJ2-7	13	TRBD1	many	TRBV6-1	TGTGCCAGCAGTCCCCAGGACAGGGGGCCTCTGTACTTC	CASSPQDRGPLYF
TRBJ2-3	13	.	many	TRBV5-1	TGCGCCAGCAGCTTGGACACTTCGGATACGCAGTATTTT	CASSLDTSDTQYF
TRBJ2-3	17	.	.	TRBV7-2	TGTGCCAGCAGCTTAGTTCGGACTACATTTAACACAGATACGCAGTATTTT	CASSLVRTTFNTDTQYF
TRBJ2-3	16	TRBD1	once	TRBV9	TGTGCCAGCAGCCTCGCGGAACAGGGGAATAGAGGTACGCAGTATTTT	CASSLAEQGNRGTQYF
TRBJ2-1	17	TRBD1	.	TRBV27	TGTGCCAGCAGTTCCCGGGACAGGGGCGGCTCCTACAATGAGCAGTTCTTC	CASSSRDRGGSYNEQFF
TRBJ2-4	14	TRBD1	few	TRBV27	TGTGCCAGCAGTTTAGGGACAGGGTCTAACATTCAGTACTTC	CASSLGTGSNIQYF
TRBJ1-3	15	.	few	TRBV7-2	TGTGCCAGCAGCTTAACCCCGCGGGAGAGACGGACCATATATTTT	CASSLTPRERRTIYF
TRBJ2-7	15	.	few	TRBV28	TGTGCCAGCAGTCTTGGGGGGCAGAAGTCCTACGAGCAGTACTTC	CASSLGGQKSYEQYF
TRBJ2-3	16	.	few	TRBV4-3	TGCGCCAGCAGCCAAGATAACCTAGCCGGGGGCGGGACGCAGTATTTT	CASSQDNLAGGGTQYF
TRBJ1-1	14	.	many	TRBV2	TGTGCCAGCAGCTGGGGACGGATGAACACTGAAGCTTTCTTT	CASSWGRMNTEAFF
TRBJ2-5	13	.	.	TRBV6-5	TGTGCCAGCAGTTACTCGAGCGGGGAGACCCAGTACTTC	CASSYSSGETQYF
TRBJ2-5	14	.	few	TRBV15	TGTGCCACCAGCGGATCAGGGCGGTGGGAGACCCAGTACTTC	CATSGSGRWETQYF
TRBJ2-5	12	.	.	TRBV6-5	TGTGCCAGCGGGAGGACCTCAGAGACCCAGTACTTC	CASGRTSETQYF
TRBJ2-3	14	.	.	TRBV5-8	TGTGCCAGCAGCTTGCGACAGGCAACAGATACGCAGTATTTT	CASSLRQATDTQYF
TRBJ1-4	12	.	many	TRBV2	TGTGCCAGCAGTCGGGCAGAAGAAAAACTGTTTTTT	CASSRAEEKLFF
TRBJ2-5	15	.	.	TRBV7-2	TGTGCCAGCAGCTCCCTGAAAGGGCTTGGGGAGACCCAGTACTTC	CASSSLKGLGETQYF
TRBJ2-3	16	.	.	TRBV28	TGTGCCAGCAGTTTGGGGGCGGGCCGTAGCACAGATACGCAGTATTTT	CASSLGAGRSTDTQYF
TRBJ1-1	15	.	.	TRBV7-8	TGTGCCAGCAGCTTAGTCCTCGGGGTGAACACTGAAGCTTTCTTT	CASSLVLGVNTEAFF
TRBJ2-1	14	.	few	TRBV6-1	TGTGCCAGCAGTGTGAGTAGGCCCTACAATGAGCAGTTCTTC	CASSVSRPYNEQFF
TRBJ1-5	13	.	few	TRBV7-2	TGTGCCAGCAGCTTCAACGAAAATCAGCCCCAGCATTTT	CASSFNENQPQHF
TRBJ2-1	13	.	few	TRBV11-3	TGTGCCAGCGCGATAAACCGGGGTAAAGAGCAGTTCTTC	CASAINRGKEQFF
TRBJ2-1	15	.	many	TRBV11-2	TGTGCCAGCAGCTTTTTTATTAGCTCCTACAATGAGCAGTTCTTC	CASSFFISSYNEQFF
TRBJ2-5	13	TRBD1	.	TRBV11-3	TGTGCCAGCAGCCGGACAGGGCAAGAGACCCAGTACTTC	CASSRTGQETQYF
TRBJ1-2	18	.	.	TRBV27	TGTGCCAGCAGTTTATACCCTATCGGCGGGCGGAGGAACTATGGCTACACCTTC	CASSLYPIGGRRNYGYTF
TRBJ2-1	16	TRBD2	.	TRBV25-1	TGTGCCAGCAGTGGGTTAAGCAGCGGGGCCTACAATGAGCAGTTCTTC	CASSGLSSGAYNEQFF
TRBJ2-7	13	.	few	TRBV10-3	TGTGCCATCTTCAATGAAAACTCCTACGAGCAGTACTTC	CAIFNENSYEQYF
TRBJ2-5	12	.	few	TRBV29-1	TGCAGCGTTGGTAGGGCCCAAGAGACCCAGTACTTC	CSVGRAQETQYF
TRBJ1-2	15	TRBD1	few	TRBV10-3	TGTGCCATCAGTAACCCGGGACAGGGATTATATGGCTACACCTTC	CAISNPGQGLYGYTF
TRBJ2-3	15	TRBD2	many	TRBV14	TGTGCCAGCAGCCTAGGACTAGCGATGACAGATACGCAGTATTTT	CASSLGLAMTDTQYF
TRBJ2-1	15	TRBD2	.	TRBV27	TGTGCCAGCAGGGCGTCTGGCGGGAGGGCCCGTGAGCAGTTCTTC	CASRASGGRAREQFF
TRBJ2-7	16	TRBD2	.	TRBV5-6	TGTGCCAGCAGCTCAAAACGAGCGGGAGTCTCTTACGAGCAGTACTTC	CASSSKRAGVSYEQYF
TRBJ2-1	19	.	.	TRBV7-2	TGTGCCAGCAGCTTAGCCCCCCTAACTAGCCCATCCTCCTACAATGAGCAGTTCTTC	CASSLAPLTSPSSYNEQFF
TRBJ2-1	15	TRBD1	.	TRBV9	TGTGCCAGCAGCGTAGAATGGGCAGGGGGTAATGAGCAGTTCTTC	CASSVEWAGGNEQFF
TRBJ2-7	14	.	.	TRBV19	TGTGCCAGTAGTAGGGCTAGCCCGTCCTACGAGCAGTACTTC	CASSRASPSYEQYF
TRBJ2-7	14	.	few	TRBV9	TGTGCCAGCAGCGCACAAGCGTCCTCCTACGAGCAGTACTTC	CASSAQASSYEQYF
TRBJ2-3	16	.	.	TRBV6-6	TGTGCCAGCAGTTACCCATCCCAGCCAAGCACAGATACGCAGTATTTT	CASSYPSQPSTDTQYF
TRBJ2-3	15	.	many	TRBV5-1	TGCGCCAGCAGCGTACGGGATTACTCCACAGATACGCAGTATTTT	CASSVRDYSTDTQYF
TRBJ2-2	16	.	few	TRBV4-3	TGCGCCAGCAGCCAAGATCTGTCTGGGCCCACCGGGGAGCTGTTTTTT	CASSQDLSGPTGELFF
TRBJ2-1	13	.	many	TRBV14	TGTGCCAGCAGCCAAGGGGAAGGAGATGAGCAGTTCTTC	CASSQGEGDEQFF
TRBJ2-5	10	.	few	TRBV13	TGTGCCAGCAGGCAGGAGACCCAGTACTTC	CASRQETQYF
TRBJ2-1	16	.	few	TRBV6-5	TGTGCCAGCAGTTACTCGAGACTGACCTCCTACAATGAGCAGTTCTTC	CASSYSRLTSYNEQFF
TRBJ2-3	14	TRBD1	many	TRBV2	TGTGCCAGCAGGGGGGACAGTAACACAGATACGCAGTATTTT	CASRGDSNTDTQYF
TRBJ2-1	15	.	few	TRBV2	TGTGCCAGCAGTCGGGACCACCCAAGTTGGAATGAGCAGTTCTTC	CASSRDHPSWNEQFF
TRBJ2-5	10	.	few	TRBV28	TGTGCCAGCGGGGGGGAGACCCAGTACTTC	CASGGETQYF
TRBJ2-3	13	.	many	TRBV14	TGTGCCAGCAGCCACCCGGGCACAGATACGCAGTATTTT	CASSHPGTDTQYF
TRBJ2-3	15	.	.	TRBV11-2	TGTGCCAGCAAAACACAGGGAAGGTACACAGATACGCAGTATTTT	CASKTQGRYTDTQYF